One and the same sample provided the 2 T cell receptor beta chains below, sequenced in a study of cytomegalovirus exposure and HLA in healthy donors. Primers for the PCR totalled 60 Vbeta and 13 Jbeta. Sequencing used immunoSEQ multiplex PCR; TCRdb keeps in-frame clones, though not all of them. Of more than 110,000 clones in the sample, around 78% are singletons; the top ten hold 2.5% to 3.5%. Sequenced: PBMCs. These receptors originate from a male donor in good health and CMV-seronegative.

The chain combines TRBV7-9 with TRBJ2-1; 9 bases line up with TRBD2. CDR3 length equals 15 residues. The germline CDR1 and CDR2 sequences are SEHNR and FQNEAQ (reference sequence). V was clipped by 5 bases and J by 8 bases; unmatched bases: 10. The CDR3 is CASSPRGGLSDEQFF. The CDR3 DNA follows: TGTGCCAGCAGCCCGCGGGGGGGCCTTTCTGATGAGCAGTTCTTC.

The chain carries TRBV6-1 and TRBJ2-7, with TRBD1 matching 7 bases. The CDR3 has 15 amino acids. Germline lookup yields CDR1 MNHNS and CDR2 SASEGT. The V gene end was trimmed by 2 bases and the J gene end by 5 bases; junction bases not matched to a gene: 9. The CDR3 DNA is TGTGCCAGCAGTGAACAGGGGGAATGGTTAGACGAGCAGTACTTC. Its protein product is CASSEQGEWLDEQYF.